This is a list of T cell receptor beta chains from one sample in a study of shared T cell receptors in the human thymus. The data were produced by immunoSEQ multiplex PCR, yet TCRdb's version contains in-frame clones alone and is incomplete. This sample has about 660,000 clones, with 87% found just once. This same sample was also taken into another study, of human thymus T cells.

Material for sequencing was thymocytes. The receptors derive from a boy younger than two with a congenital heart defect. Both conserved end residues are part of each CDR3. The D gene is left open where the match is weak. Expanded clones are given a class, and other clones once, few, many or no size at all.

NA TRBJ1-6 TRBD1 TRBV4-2 CASSQDDRASYNSPLHF TGTGCCAGCAGCCAAGACGACAGGGCATCCTATAATTCACCCCTCCACTTT
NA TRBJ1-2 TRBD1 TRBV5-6 CASSLTDRLYYGYTF TGTGCCAGCAGCTTAACGGACAGGCTTTACTATGGCTACACCTTC
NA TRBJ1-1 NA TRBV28 CASSPERSETEAFF TGTGCCAGCAGCCCGGAGCGTTCGGAAACTGAAGCTTTCTTT
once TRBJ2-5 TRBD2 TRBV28 CASSSGTRLAGGQETQYF TGTGCCAGCAGTTCCGGCACTAGACTAGCGGGAGGCCAAGAGACCCAGTACTTC
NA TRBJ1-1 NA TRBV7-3 CASSLNRSGTEAFF TGTGCCAGCAGCTTAAACAGGAGTGGCACTGAAGCTTTCTTT
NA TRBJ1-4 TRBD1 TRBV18 CASPDREGVPYNEKLFF TGTGCCAGCCCGGACAGGGAAGGGGTACCCTATAATGAAAAACTGTTTTTT
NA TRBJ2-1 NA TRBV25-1 CASRQGGRREPSYNEQFF TGTGCCAGCAGACAGGGGGGAAGGCGGGAGCCCTCCTACAATGAGCAGTTCTTC
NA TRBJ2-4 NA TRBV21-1 CASSKGKAGGDVAKNIQYF TGTGCCAGCAGCAAAGGGAAGGCAGGAGGGGATGTAGCCAAAAACATTCAGTACTTC
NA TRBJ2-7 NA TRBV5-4 CASSTSGTGLYEQYF TGTGCCAGCAGCACCTCCGGGACGGGACTCTACGAGCAGTACTTC
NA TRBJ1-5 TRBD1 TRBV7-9 CASSRTGGPNQPQHF TGTGCCAGCAGCCGCACAGGGGGCCCGAATCAGCCCCAGCATTTT
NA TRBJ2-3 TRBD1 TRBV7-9 CASSQPGQGSTDTQYF TGTGCCAGCAGCCAGCCAGGACAGGGCAGCACAGATACGCAGTATTTT
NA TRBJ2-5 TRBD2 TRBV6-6 CASSTSGGRAQYF TGTGCCAGCAGTACTAGCGGGGGTAGGGCCCAGTACTTC
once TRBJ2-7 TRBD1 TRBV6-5 CASSSTPGQGSYEQYF TGTGCCAGCAGTTCCACCCCGGGACAGGGTTCCTACGAGCAGTACTTC
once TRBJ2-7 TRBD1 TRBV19 CASRTNRGPYEQYF TGTGCCAGTAGGACGAACAGGGGGCCCTACGAGCAGTACTTC
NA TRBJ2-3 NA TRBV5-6 CASSWGPGVDTQYF TGTGCCAGCAGCTGGGGTCCGGGGGTAGATACGCAGTATTTT
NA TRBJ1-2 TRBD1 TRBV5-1 CASRPGTAESNRVTYGYTF TGCGCCAGCAGACCAGGGACAGCAGAGAGTAACAGGGTAACCTATGGCTACACCTTC
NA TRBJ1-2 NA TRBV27 CASRSQIYGYTF TGTGCCAGCAGATCCCAGATCTATGGCTACACCTTC
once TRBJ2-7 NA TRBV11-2 CASRGGGIPPHEQYF TGTGCCAGCAGAGGGGGCGGGATCCCCCCCCACGAGCAGTACTTC
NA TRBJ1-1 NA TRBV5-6 CASSLGRVEGTEAFF TGTGCCAGCAGTCTGGGGAGGGTCGAGGGCACTGAAGCTTTCTTT
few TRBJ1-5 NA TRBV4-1 CASSQDPETAEGNQPQHF TGCGCCAGCAGCCAAGATCCCGAGACGGCGGAGGGCAATCAGCCCCAGCATTTT
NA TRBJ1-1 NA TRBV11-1 CASSLDRVNTEAFF TGTGCCAGCAGCTTAGACAGGGTGAACACTGAAGCTTTCTTT
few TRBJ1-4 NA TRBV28 CASSLIFGAKPQKLFF TGTGCCAGCAGTTTAATATTCGGAGCTAAACCCCAAAAACTGTTTTTT
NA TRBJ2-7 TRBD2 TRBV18 CASSPGPLRGGNYEQYF TGTGCCAGCTCACCCGGGCCCCTACGGGGGGGTAATTACGAGCAGTACTTC
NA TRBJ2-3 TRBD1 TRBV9 CASSGTGDHPGTDTQYF TGTGCCAGCAGCGGGACAGGAGATCACCCAGGCACAGATACGCAGTATTTT
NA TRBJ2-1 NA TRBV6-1 CASSEALRGSSYNEQFF TGTGCCAGCAGTGAAGCGCTTCGGGGAAGCTCCTACAATGAGCAGTTCTTC
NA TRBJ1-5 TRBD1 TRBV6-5 CASSSSDRDQPQHF TGTGCCAGCAGTTCAAGCGACAGGGATCAGCCCCAGCATTTT
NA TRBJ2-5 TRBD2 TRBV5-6 CASSLELAGAGGKTQYF TGTGCCAGCAGCTTGGAACTAGCGGGGGCAGGGGGGAAGACCCAGTACTTC
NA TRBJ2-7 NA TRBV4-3 CASSQEQERYSYEQYF TGCGCCAGCAGCCAAGAACAGGAAAGGTACTCCTACGAGCAGTACTTC
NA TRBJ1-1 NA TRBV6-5 CASSYSPGDTEAFF TGTGCCAGCAGTTACTCGCCAGGGGACACTGAAGCTTTCTTT
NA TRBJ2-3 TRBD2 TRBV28 CASSDSGITDTQYF TGTGCCAGCAGTGATAGCGGGATCACAGATACGCAGTATTTT
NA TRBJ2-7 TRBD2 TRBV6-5 CASRTTSGDSYEQYF TGTGCCAGCAGGACTACTAGCGGGGACTCCTACGAGCAGTACTTC
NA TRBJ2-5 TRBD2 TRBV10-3 CAISESTSGRSPETQYF TGTGCCATCAGTGAGTCCACTAGCGGGAGGTCCCCGGAGACCCAGTACTTC
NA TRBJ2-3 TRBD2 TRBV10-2 CASTGTSGTLFTFTDTQYF TGCGCCAGCACTGGAACTAGCGGGACCCTCTTCACGTTCACAGATACGCAGTATTTT
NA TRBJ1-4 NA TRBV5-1 CASSSGGSAQGSWVSSEKLFF TGCGCCAGCAGCTCTGGGGGGTCCGCGCAGGGAAGTTGGGTAAGTAGTGAAAAACTGTTTTTT
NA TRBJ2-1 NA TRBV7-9 CASSETGSTLDAKYNEQFF TGTGCCAGCAGCGAGACGGGGAGCACGCTGGATGCTAAATACAATGAGCAGTTCTTC
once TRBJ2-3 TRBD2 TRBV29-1 CSGDFSGRGHVF TGCAGCGGGGACTTTAGCGGGAGGGGACATGTCTTT
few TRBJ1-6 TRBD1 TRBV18 CASSQQGADSPLHF TGTGCCAGCTCACAACAGGGGGCGGATTCACCCCTCCACTTT
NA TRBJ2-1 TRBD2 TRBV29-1 CSVESVERERNEQFF TGCAGCGTTGAATCGGTCGAGCGGGAGCGCAATGAGCAGTTCTTC
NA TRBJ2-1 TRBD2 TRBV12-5 CASGFSGGATYNEQFF TGTGCTAGTGGTTTTAGCGGGGGGGCCACCTACAATGAGCAGTTCTTC
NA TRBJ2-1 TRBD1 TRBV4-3 CASSADRDYNEQFF TGCGCCAGCAGTGCCGACAGGGACTACAATGAGCAGTTCTTC
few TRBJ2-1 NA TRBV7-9 CASSFPPSSYNEQFF TGTGCCAGCAGCTTTCCCCCTAGCTCCTACAATGAGCAGTTCTTC
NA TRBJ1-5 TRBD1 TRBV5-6 CASSLSGTGNQPQHF TGTGCCAGCAGCTTATCCGGGACAGGGAATCAGCCCCAGCATTTT
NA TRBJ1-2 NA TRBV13 CASSLLGYTF TGTGCCAGCAGTCTTCTCGGCTACACCTTC
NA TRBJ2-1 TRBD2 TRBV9 CASSVVGTKSSYNEQFF TGTGCCAGCAGCGTAGTAGGGACTAAGAGCTCCTACAATGAGCAGTTCTTC
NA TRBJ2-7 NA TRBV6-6 CASSYSQSQAYEQYF TGTGCCAGCAGTTACTCCCAAAGTCAGGCCTACGAGCAGTACTTC
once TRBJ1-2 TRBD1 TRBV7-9 CASSDIHWDSPYGYTF TGTGCCAGCAGCGATATACATTGGGACAGCCCCTATGGCTACACCTTC
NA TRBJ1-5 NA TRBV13 CASSLSGGQPQHF TGTGCCAGCAGCCTAAGCGGAGGTCAGCCCCAGCATTTT
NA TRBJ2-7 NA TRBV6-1 CACSGVSYEQYF TGTGCCTGTTCAGGGGTATCCTACGAGCAGTACTTC